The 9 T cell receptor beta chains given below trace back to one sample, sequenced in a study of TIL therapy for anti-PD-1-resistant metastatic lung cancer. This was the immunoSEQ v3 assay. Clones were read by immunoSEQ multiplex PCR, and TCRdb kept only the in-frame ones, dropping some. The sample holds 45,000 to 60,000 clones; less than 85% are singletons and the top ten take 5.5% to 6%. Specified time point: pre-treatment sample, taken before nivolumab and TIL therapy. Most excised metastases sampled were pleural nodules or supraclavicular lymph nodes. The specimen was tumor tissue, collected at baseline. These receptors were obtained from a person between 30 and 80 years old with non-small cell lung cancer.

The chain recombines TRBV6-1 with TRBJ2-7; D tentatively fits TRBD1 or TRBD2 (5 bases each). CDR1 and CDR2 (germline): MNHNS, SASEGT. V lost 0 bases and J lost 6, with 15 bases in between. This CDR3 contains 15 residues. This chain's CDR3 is CASSEAPGARAEQYF. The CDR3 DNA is TGTGCCAGCAGTGAAGCCCCCGGGGCTCGGGCCGAGCAGTACTTC.

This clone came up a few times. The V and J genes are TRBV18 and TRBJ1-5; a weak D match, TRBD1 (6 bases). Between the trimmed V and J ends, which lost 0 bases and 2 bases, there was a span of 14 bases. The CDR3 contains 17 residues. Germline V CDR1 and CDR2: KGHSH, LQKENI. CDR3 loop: CASSPPGARVGNQPQHF. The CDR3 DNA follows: TGTGCCAGCTCACCACCGGGGGCGAGAGTGGGCAATCAGCCCCAGCATTTT.

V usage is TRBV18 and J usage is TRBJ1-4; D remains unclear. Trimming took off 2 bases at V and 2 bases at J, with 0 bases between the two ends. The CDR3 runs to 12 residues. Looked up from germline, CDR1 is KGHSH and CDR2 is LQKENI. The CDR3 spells CASSPTNEKLFF. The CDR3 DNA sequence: TGTGCCAGCTCACCAACTAATGAAAAACTGTTTTTT.

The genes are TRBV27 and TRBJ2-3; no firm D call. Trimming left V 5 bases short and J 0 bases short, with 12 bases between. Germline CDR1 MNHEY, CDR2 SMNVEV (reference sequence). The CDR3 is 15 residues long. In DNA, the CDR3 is TGTGCCAGCAGTCCACACCAGGCGAGCACAGATACGCAGTATTTT. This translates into CASSPHQASTDTQYF.

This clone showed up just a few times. Here the CDR3 reads CASSPRVSGNTIYF. Written as DNA, the CDR3 is TGTGCCAGCTCACCACGAGTCTCTGGAAACACCATATATTTT. The chain is built from TRBV18 and TRBJ1-3; D not resolved. The germline CDR1 and CDR2 sequences are KGHSH and LQKENI. Trimming left V 1 base short and J 0 bases short, with 4 bases between. The CDR3 is 14 residues long.

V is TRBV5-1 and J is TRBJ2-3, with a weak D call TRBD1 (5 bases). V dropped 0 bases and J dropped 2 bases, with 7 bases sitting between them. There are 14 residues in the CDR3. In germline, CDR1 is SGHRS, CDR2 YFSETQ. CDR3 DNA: TGCGCCAGCAGCTTGGGGGGCCCCACAGATACGCAGTATTTT. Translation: CASSLGGPTDTQYF.

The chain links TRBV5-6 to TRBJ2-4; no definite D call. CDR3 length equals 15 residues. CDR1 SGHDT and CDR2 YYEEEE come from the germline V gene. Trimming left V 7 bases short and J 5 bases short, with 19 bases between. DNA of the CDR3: TGTGCCAGCTCCATAGGGTGGGCCCCACAAAACATTCAGTACTTC. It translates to CASSIGWAPQNIQYF.

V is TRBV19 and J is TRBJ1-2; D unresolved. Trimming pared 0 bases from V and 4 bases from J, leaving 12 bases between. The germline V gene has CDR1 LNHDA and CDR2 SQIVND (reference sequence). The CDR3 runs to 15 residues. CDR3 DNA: TGTGCCAGTAGTATAGATCTGGCGGCAGTCTATGGCTACACCTTC. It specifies CASSIDLAAVYGYTF.

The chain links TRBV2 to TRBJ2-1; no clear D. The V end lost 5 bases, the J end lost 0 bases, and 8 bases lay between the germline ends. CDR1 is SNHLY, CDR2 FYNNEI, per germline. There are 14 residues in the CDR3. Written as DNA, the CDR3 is TGTGCCAGCAGTTCTAGTCCCTCCTACAATGAGCAGTTCTTC. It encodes CASSSSPSYNEQFF. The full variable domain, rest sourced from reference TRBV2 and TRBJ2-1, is EPEVTQTPSHQVTQMGQEVILRCVPISNHLYFYWYRQILGQKVEFLVSFYNNEISEKSEIFDDQFSVERPDGSNFTLKIRSTKLEDSAMYFCASSSSPSYNEQFFGPGTRLTVL.